This TCR beta chain is from a study of blood T cell repertoires in COVID-19. CDR3 size: 13 residues. CDR1 and CDR2 from the germline V gene are MNHNS and SASEGT. V was trimmed by 3 bases and J by 0 bases, leaving 5 bases between them. The authors' processing: Reference gene primer amplification yielded estimated nucleated cell counts. Here immunoSEQ multiplex PCR was the method, and the copy in TCRdb shows in-frame clones only, minus some. V, J and clone size derive from that table, while D and trimming were established from the DNA sequence. The table lists 52,000 or so clones, 90% of them singletons, with less than 10% in the top ten. In this sample, this clone turned up a few times.

This chain links TRBV6-1 with TRBJ1-1; D not resolved. This TCR was recovered from a woman older than 75 with acute or convalescent COVID-19. The sequencing input was peripheral blood. This CDR3 is CASSDQMNTEAFF. The CDR3 DNA reads TGTGCCAGCAGTGATCAAATGAACACTGAAGCTTTCTTT.